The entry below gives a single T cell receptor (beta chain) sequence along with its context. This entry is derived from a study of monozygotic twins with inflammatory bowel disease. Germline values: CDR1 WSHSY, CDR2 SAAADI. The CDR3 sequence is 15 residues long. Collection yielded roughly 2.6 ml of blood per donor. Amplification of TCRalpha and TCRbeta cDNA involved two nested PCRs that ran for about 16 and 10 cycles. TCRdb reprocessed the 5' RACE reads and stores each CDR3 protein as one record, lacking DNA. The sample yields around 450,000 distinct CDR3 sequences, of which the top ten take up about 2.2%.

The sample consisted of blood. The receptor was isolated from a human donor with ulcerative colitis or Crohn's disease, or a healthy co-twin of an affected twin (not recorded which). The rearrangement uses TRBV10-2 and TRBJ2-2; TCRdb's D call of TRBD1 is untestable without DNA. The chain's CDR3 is CASSEQVVGTGELFF.